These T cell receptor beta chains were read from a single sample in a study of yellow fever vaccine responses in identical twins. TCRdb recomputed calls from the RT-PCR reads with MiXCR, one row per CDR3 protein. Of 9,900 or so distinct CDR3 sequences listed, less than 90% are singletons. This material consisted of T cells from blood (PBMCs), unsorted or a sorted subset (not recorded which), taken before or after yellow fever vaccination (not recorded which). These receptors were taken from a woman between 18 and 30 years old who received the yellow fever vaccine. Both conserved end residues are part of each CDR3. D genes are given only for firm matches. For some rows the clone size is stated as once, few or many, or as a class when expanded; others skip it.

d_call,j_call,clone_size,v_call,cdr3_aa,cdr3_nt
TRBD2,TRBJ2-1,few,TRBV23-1,CASRIAGTLGDEQFF,TGCGCCAGCAGAATAGCGGGGACCCTAGGGGATGAGCAGTTCTTC
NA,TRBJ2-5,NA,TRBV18,CASSPPGETQYF,TGTGCCAGCTCACCACCAGGGGAGACCCAGTACTTC
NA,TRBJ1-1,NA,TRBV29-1,CSVVKHMNTEAFF,TGCAGCGTTGTTAAGCACATGAACACTGAAGCTTTCTTT
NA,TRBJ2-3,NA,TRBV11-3,CASSFSWGTDTQYF,TGTGCCAGCAGCTTTAGCTGGGGAACAGATACGCAGTATTTT
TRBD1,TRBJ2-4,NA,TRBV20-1,CSAKDRDKNIQYF,TGCAGTGCTAAAGACAGGGACAAAAACATTCAGTACTTC
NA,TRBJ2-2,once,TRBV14,CASSPSRTGELFF,TGTGCCAGCAGCCCCTCGCGCACCGGGGAGCTGTTTTTT
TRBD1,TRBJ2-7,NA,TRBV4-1,CASSRQGRSYEQYF,TGCGCCAGCAGCCGACAGGGAAGGTCCTACGAGCAGTACTTC
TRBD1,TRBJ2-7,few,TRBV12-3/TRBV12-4,CASSLGPGQGYEQYF,TGTGCCAGCAGTTTGGGCCCGGGACAGGGCTACGAGCAGTACTTC
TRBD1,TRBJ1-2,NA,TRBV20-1,CSARRQGGGYTF,TGCAGTGCTAGACGACAGGGAGGCGGCTACACCTTC
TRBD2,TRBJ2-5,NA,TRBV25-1,CASSPALAGVRETQYF,TGTGCCAGCAGCCCCGCACTAGCGGGAGTCCGGGAGACCCAGTACTTC
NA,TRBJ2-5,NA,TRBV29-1,CSAPGTTQETQYF,TGCAGCGCCCCCGGGACCACCCAAGAGACCCAGTACTTC
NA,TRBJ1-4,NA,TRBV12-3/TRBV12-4,CASSFPAKMKNCFF,NA
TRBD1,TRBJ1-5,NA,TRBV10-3,CAISGSDRANQPQHF,TGTGCCATCAGCGGGAGCGACAGGGCTAATCAGCCCCAGCATTTT
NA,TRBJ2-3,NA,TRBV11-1,CASSSSPPNHTQYF,TGTGCCAGCAGTTCCAGCCCCCCCAATCATACGCAGTATTTT
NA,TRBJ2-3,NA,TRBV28,CASRPSSEPDTQYF,TGTGCCAGCAGGCCCTCATCGGAGCCAGATACGCAGTATTTT
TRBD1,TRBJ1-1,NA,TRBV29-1,CSERGRNTEAFF,TGCAGCGAAAGGGGGCGGAACACTGAAGCTTTCTTT
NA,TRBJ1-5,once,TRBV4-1,CASSQETETNQPQHF,TGCGCCAGCAGCCAAGAGACCGAGACCAATCAGCCCCAGCATTTT
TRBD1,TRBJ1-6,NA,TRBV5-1,CASSLVGQLASPLHF,TGCGCCAGCAGCTTGGTGGGACAGTTGGCTTCACCCCTCCACTTT
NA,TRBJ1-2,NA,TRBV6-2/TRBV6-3,CASSYDSPQTAHGYTF,TGTGCCAGCAGTTACGACTCACCCCAGACTGCGCATGGCTACACCTTC
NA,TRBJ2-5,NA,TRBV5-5,CASSSGTFQETQYF,TGCGCCAGCAGCTCCGGGACTTTCCAAGAGACCCAGTACTTC
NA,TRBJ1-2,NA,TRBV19,CASSRSPGANYGYTF,TGTGCCAGTAGCAGATCCCCGGGAGCAAACTATGGCTACACCTTC
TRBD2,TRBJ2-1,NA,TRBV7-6,CASSLDLAGAGYEQFF,TGTGCCAGCAGCTTAGATCTGGCGGGAGCGGGCTATGAGCAGTTCTTC
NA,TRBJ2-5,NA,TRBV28,CASSLEGGGQETQYF,TGTGCCAGCAGTTTAGAGGGAGGAGGGCAAGAGACCCAGTACTTC
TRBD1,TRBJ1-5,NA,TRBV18,CASSQGASNQPQHF,TGTGCCAGCTCACAGGGGGCGAGCAATCAGCCCCAGCATTTT
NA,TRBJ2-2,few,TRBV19,CATTENTGELFF,TGTGCCACCACAGAGAACACCGGGGAGCTGTTTTTT
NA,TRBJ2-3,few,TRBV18,CASSPPSVADTQYF,TGTGCCAGCTCACCACCTAGTGTAGCAGATACGCAGTATTTT
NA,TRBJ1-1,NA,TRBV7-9,CASSLAGSEAFF,TGTGCCAGCAGCTTAGCAGGGTCTGAAGCTTTCTTT
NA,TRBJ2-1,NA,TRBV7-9,CASSLARNEQFF,TGTGCCAGCAGCTTAGCTCGCAATGAGCAGTTCTTC
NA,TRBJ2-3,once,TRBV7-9,CASSQAGSTDTQYF,TGTGCCAGCAGCCAAGCGGGTAGCACAGATACGCAGTATTTT
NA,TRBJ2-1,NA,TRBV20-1,CSAPQLENNEQFF,TGCAGTGCTCCCCAACTAGAGAACAATGAGCAGTTCTTC
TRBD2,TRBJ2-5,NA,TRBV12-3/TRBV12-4,CASSLVGTVAGSQETQYF,TGTGCCAGCAGTTTGGTAGGGACGGTAGCGGGGAGTCAAGAGACCCAGTACTTC
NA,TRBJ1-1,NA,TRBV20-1,CSASLGNTEAFF,TGCAGTGCTTCTTTGGGGAACACTGAAGCTTTCTTT
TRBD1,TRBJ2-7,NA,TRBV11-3,CASSLVRDRGEQYF,TGTGCCAGCAGCTTAGTACGGGACAGGGGCGAGCAGTACTTC
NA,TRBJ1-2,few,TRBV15,CATSRDRGDYGYTF,TGTGCCACCAGCAGAGATCGGGGGGACTATGGCTACACCTTC
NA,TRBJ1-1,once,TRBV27,CASRGGILNTEAFF,TGTGCCAGCAGGGGGGGGATTCTGAACACTGAAGCTTTCTTT
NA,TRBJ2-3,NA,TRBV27,CASSSPLRTDTQYF,TGTGCCAGCAGTTCCCCACTTCGCACAGATACGCAGTATTTT
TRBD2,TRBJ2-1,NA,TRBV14,CASSTHGLAGGDEQFF,TGTGCCAGCAGCACCCATGGACTAGCGGGAGGGGATGAGCAGTTCTTC
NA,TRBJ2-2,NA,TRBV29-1,CSVYDSYTGELFF,TGCAGCGTTTACGACAGTTACACCGGGGAGCTGTTTTTT
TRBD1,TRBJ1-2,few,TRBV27,CASKTGQNYGYTF,TGTGCCAGCAAGACAGGGCAAAACTATGGCTACACCTTC
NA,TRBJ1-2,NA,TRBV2,CASSPIGDRGYTF,TGTGCCAGCAGTCCAATAGGGGATCGTGGCTACACCTTC
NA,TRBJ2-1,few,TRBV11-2,CASSQDRNNEQFF,TGTGCCAGCAGCCAGGACAGAAACAATGAGCAGTTCTTC